The 5 T cell receptor beta chains below come from one sample, sequenced in a study of T cell responses to AZD1222 COVID-19 vaccine. Libraries were prepared by immunoSEQ multiplex PCR; TCRdb keeps only in-frame clonotypes and omits some of them. The data contain about 180,000 clones, 88% of them singletons. Sequencing used peripheral blood, obtained 28 days after the second AZD1222 dose. The origin of the receptors is an adult who received the AZD1222 COVID-19 vaccine.

The chain recombines TRBV9 with TRBJ1-3; D is unclear. CDR1 is SGDLS and CDR2 is YYNGEE in the germline V gene. The CDR3 is made up of 14 amino acids. Trimming pared 3 bases from V and 8 bases from J, leaving 15 bases between. CDR3: CASSELLGRDTIYF. The CDR3 region has the DNA TGTGCCAGCAGCGAGTTACTCGGCCGGGACACCATATATTTT.

V gene TRBV5-1 combines with J gene TRBJ1-4, with a tentative D call TRBD1 (5 bases). The CDR3 is made up of 16 amino acids. Germline V gene data show CDR1 as SGHRS and CDR2 as YFSETQ. The V end lost 0 bases, the J end lost 6 bases, and 15 bases lay between the germline ends. The CDR3 loop is CASSLAGGTAHEKLFF. The DNA for the CDR3 is TGCGCCAGCAGCTTGGCTGGCGGGACGGCACATGAAAAACTGTTTTTT. Full variable domain (outside the CDR3, taken from reference TRBV5-1 and TRBJ1-4): KAGVTQTPRYLIKTRGQQVTLSCSPISGHRSVSWYQQTPGQGLQFLFEYFSETQRNKGNFPGRFSGRQFSNSRSEMNVSTLELGDSALYLCASSLAGGTAHEKLFFGSGTQLSVL.

The chain couples TRBV5-6 to TRBJ2-7; no definite D call. Germline CDR1 reads SGHDT; CDR2 reads YYEEEE. V gave up 1 base and J gave up 5 bases, with 4 bases separating them. This CDR3 contains 11 residues. The DNA for the CDR3 is TGTGCCAGCAGCTTGATGAACGAGCAGTACTTC. As protein: CASSLMNEQYF. Complete variable domain (other parts from reference TRBV5-6 and TRBJ2-7): DAGVTQSPTHLIKTRGQQVTLRCSPKSGHDTVSWYQQALGQGPQFIFQYYEEEERQRGNFPDRFSGHQFPNYSSELNVNALLLGDSALYLCASSLMNEQYFGPGTRLTVT.

This chain uses TRBV25-1 with TRBJ2-2; the match to TRBD2 covers 10 bases. CDR1 and CDR2 from the germline V gene are MGHDK and SYGVNS. J was trimmed by 1 base and V by 0 bases; bases with no gene match: 5. CDR3 size: 18 residues. The CDR3, as DNA: TGTGCCAGCAGTGAATATGTACTAGCGGGGCGGAACACCGGGGAGCTGTTTTTT. Encoded protein: CASSEYVLAGRNTGELFF.

The rearrangement uses TRBV12-3 or TRBV12-4 and TRBJ2-3; D remains unclear. V lost 3 bases, J lost 5 bases, and 9 bases lay in between. The CDR3 covers 13 residues. CDR3 coding DNA: TGTGCCAGCAGTTTCGACCCCGGAGATACGCAGTATTTT. This encodes CASSFDPGDTQYF.